This is a list of T cell receptor beta chains from one sample in a study of CD8 T cells in ankylosing spondylitis. TCRdb passed the 5' RACE reads through MiXCR, listing each CDR3 protein once. The sample lists about 240,000 distinct CDR3 sequences; around 10% were seen once. The sequencing input was blood, either unsorted or a sorted T cell fraction (not recorded which). These receptors came from a male donor with ankylosing spondylitis or in good health (not recorded which). The CDR3 runs from the conserved cysteine through the conserved F or W. A D gene is named only where the DNA matches it firmly. Where a row states a size, it is once, few, many or the class of an expanded clone; other rows omit it.

j_call | v_call | clone_size | d_call | cdr3_length | cdr3_aa | cdr3_nt
TRBJ2-1 | TRBV20-1 | many | TRBD2 | 12 | CSAAGGGNEQFF | TGCAGTGCTGCCGGGGGGGGGAATGAGCAGTTCTTC
TRBJ1-3 | TRBV18 | NA | NA | 15 | CASSPRHDSGNTIYF | TGTGCCAGCTCACCCCGACACGACTCTGGAAACACCATATATTTT
TRBJ2-7 | TRBV4-1 | many | NA | 13 | CASSPGLGGEQYF | TGCGCCAGCAGCCCGGGCCTCGGGGGCGAGCAGTACTTC
TRBJ1-5 | TRBV29-1 | many | NA | 12 | CSAGGSNQPQHF | TGCAGCGCTGGCGGTAGCAATCAGCCCCAGCATTTT
TRBJ1-1 | TRBV12-3/TRBV12-4 | NA | NA | 14 | CASSLGALGTEAFF | TGTGCCAGCAGTTTAGGGGCGCTGGGCACTGAAGCTTTCTTT
TRBJ2-2 | TRBV20-1 | few | TRBD2 | 15 | CSARRTGGLLGELFF | TGCAGTGCTAGGAGGACGGGGGGGCTGCTCGGGGAGCTGTTTTTT
TRBJ2-3 | TRBV15 | many | TRBD2 | 16 | CATSPHGTSSTDTQYF | TGTGCCACCAGCCCTCACGGGACTAGTAGCACAGATACGCAGTATTTT
TRBJ1-2 | TRBV10-1 | NA | NA | 13 | CASSESVGGGYTF | TGCGCCAGCAGTGAGTCGGTCGGCGGCGGCTACACCTTC
TRBJ2-7 | TRBV15 | few | NA | 13 | CATSPRRFLEQYF | TGTGCCACCAGCCCTAGGAGATTCCTCGAGCAGTACTTC
TRBJ2-7 | TRBV6-6 | NA | NA | 13 | CASTGLDNYEQYF | TGTGCCAGCACTGGCCTAGATAACTACGAGCAGTACTTC
TRBJ2-1 | TRBV6-4 | few | TRBD2 | 16 | CASSATSGLSYNEQFF | TGTGCCAGCAGTGCCACTAGCGGGTTGTCCTACAATGAGCAGTTCTTC
TRBJ2-1 | TRBV11-1 | NA | TRBD2 | 15 | CASSFLAGSYNEQFF | TGTGCCAGCAGCTTTCTAGCGGGGAGCTACAATGAGCAGTTCTTC
TRBJ2-1 | TRBV20-1 | few | TRBD2 | 14 | CSALTSGGDNEQFF | TGCAGTGCTCTGACTAGCGGGGGGGACAATGAGCAGTTCTTC
TRBJ1-5 | TRBV6-1 | many | NA | 17 | CASSPRSQYYSNQPQHF | TGTGCCAGCAGCCCTAGATCCCAATACTATAGCAATCAGCCCCAGCATTTT
TRBJ1-5 | TRBV2 | many | TRBD1 | 13 | CASTRQGLGPQHF | TGTGCCAGCACCCGACAGGGGCTCGGGCCCCAGCATTTT